This T cell receptor beta chain was found in a study of shared clonotypes between healthy human individuals (dated by TCRdb to about 2020). Background for the entire study: A few men and two women, aged 18 to 49 years, made up the cohort. Per donor, three plates each were used for CD4 naive and CD4 memory, two for CD8 naive, and one for CD8 memory. To estimate repertoire size and how much clonotypes are shared between individuals, the study performed deep sequencing of blood TCR repertoires from a few healthy adults. Each donor's leukapheresis produced roughly between roughly 0.85 and 9.5 billion PBMCs. Different laboratories and diverse techniques were used to prepare libraries and sequence TCR repertoires, to increase sequencing depth and limit assay-specific biases.

The full study reports these points: The genetic and exposure-history diversity represented was limited by the small number of donors. Compared with non-shared clonotypes, the clonotypes found in all four sorted-subset donors had higher generation probabilities. Across a few donors, approximately 4.6% of naive CD4, approximately 3.6% of naive CD8, 2.3% of memory CD4, and over 0.35% of memory CD8 clonotypes were shared. Sampling was restricted to blood, and TCR repertoires in tissues likely differ from the TCR repertoires found in blood. Based on pairwise subsampling, the degree of clonotype sharing among donors was expected to be affected by sequencing depth. Rarefaction of sorted-subset datasets indicated incomplete sequencing despite the large sequencing depth. Naive subsets generally had larger estimated clonotype richness than memory subsets did.

The donors were healthy, HIV-negative adults with no recently reported acute infections or vaccinations. Every donor was a Caucasian adult living in Nashville, Tennessee, USA. CD4+ T cells were enriched through magnetic negative selection, after which naive cells were positively selected on CD45RA and the remaining negative fraction served as the memory subset. Blood was collected by leukapheresis, and PBMCs were isolated by Ficoll-Histopaque density gradient centrifugation and then cryopreserved in liquid nitrogen vapor phase. Analytical flow cytometry was used to check the purity and quantity of every magnetically sorted T cell population. Each sorted fraction had its genomic DNA isolated and then quantified by UV absorbance on a Nanodrop 2000c. To note about this clone: This clone's antigen is unknown. No base quality values were provided; no much bigger clone lies one nucleotide off.

From a lookup of the germline V gene, CDR1 and CDR2 are LGHNA and YNFKEQ. Inclusive of the bounding cysteine and phenylalanine, the CDR3 is 15 residues long. Of the read, only the CDR3 DNA is kept; its 45 bases are in frame from base 1. Cut back by 0 bases and 0 bases, the V and J ends lie 6 bases apart. TCR CDR3 regions were amplified from genomic DNA by multiplex PCR using the deep immunoSEQ assay. Extracted genomic DNA from each cell subset was distributed evenly across all wells of several immunoSEQ 96-well plates, and each plate was treated as a replicate. For sorted subsets, roughly 200 ng of genomic DNA, equivalent to tens of thousands of T cell genomes, went into each replicate PCR. Purified libraries were measured with a Qubit 3.0 fluorometer, size-checked on a Bioanalyzer 2100, and measured again with the KAPA Library Quantification kit. Every immunoSEQ 96-well plate was sequenced on a separate single-read 150-cycle Illumina NextSeq 550 flow cell. As for the authors' bioinformatics: Because the immunoSEQ output held only junctional sequences and lacked quality scores, the filtering could not match the filtering applied to full-length reads. To assign V/J genes and CDR3, sequences were annotated against IMGT germline references using PyIR, a Python wrapper for IgBLAST v1.9. Reads with weak V/J assignments (E-value above 1e-6), missing CDR3, stop codons, out-of-frame junctions, or ambiguous translated residues were removed. V3J clonotypes were defined as sequences sharing an identical inferred V gene, J gene, and CDR3 amino acid sequence. Percentage overlap between repertoires was calculated by dividing the number of shared unique clonotypes by the size of the smaller repertoire. RTK rarefaction, the Chao1 estimator, and Recon v2.1 estimates of unobserved clonotypes were used to assess repertoire richness. OLGA was used to compute generation probabilities for all TCRbeta clonotypes that the gDNA method yielded from a few donors. TCRdb carries this immuneACCESS record with in-frame sequences only. Its versions omit some clonotypes, under half of them owing to an unresolved V gene in the studies checked, with the rest unexplained. V, J and clone size reflect that table, while D and trimming were determined from the DNA. This sample has 2 million to 2.5 million clones in its table, and just over 90% of those were observed once. The biggest ten clones account for 0.39% of the sample.

This TCR was sampled from a young man in good health. Some clones in this sample may be carry-over from other donors' samples. Sequenced input: naive CD4+ T cells from PBMCs. The cell subset or site tag for this specimen amounts to: CD45RA+ positively selected. The rearrangement joined TRBV4-2 to TRBJ2-1, with no confident D gene call. The nucleotide sequence reads as follows: TGTGCCAGCAGCCAAGAACCTAGCTCCTACAATGAGCAGTTCTTC. Its translation is CASSQEPSSYNEQFF.